These 3 T cell receptor beta chains were all obtained from the same sample, sequenced in a study of metastatic and nonmetastatic thyroid tumors. Ahead of thyroid surgery, no patient had received treatment of any kind. MiXCR was used by TCRdb to re-call the PCR reads. The sample has around 53,000 clones, around a sixth seen once. The sample comprised blood. The origin of the receptors is a female donor with papillary thyroid cancer or a benign thyroid nodule (not recorded which). Some clones in this sample may be carry-over from other donors' samples.

This clone has a count of ten or more. Distinct nucleotide sequences in the sample also encode this CDR3. The chain employs TRBV12-3 or TRBV12-4 and TRBJ2-5; D is perhaps TRBD1 (6 bases). This CDR3 comprises 14 residues. The germline V and J ends were trimmed by 2 bases and 5 bases, with 12 bases remaining between them. In DNA, the CDR3 is TGTGCCAGCAGTTTATCAGGGGTCTCGGAGACCCAGTACTTC. Translated, it gives CASSLSGVSETQYF.

This clone was observed a single time. CDR3 nucleotides: TGTGCCAGCAGCTTAGGTCAGGGGTCCTACAATGAGCAGTTCTTC. Its translation is CASSLGQGSYNEQFF. The chain employs TRBV11-2 and TRBJ2-1; a weak D match, TRBD1 (6 bases). This CDR3 has 15 amino acids. The germline CDR1 and CDR2 sequences are SGHAT and FQNNGV. The V and J ends lost 1 base and 1 base respectively, with 8 bases between them.

This clone was seen repeatedly, ten times or more. The chain combines TRBV29-1 with TRBJ2-6; tentative D call: TRBD1 (6 bases). The CDR3 loop spans 16 amino acids. Per germline, CDR1 SQVTM and CDR2 ANQGSEA. The V end was cut by 8 bases, the J end by 0 bases, with 17 bases between. In DNA, the CDR3 is TGCAGCTTCGCCCGGGACACCGACTCTGGGGCCAACGTCCTGACTTTC. Its translation is CSFARDTDSGANVLTF. Full variable domain (rest looked up from reference TRBV29-1 and TRBJ2-6): SAVISQKPSRDICQRGTSLTIQCQVDSQVTMMFWYRQQPGQSLTLIATANQGSEATYESGFVIDKFPISRPNLTFSTLTVSNMSPEDSSIYLCSFARDTDSGANVLTFGAGSRLTVL.